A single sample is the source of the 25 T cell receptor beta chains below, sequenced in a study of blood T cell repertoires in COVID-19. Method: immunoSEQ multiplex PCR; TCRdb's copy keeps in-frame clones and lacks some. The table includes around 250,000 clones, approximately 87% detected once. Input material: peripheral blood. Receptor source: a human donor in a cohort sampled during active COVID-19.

As DNA, the CDR3 is TGTGCCAGCAGCTCACTAGCGGGGGTCTACAATGAGCAGTTCTTC. It is translated as CASSSLAGVYNEQFF. V is TRBV11-2 and J is TRBJ2-1, with TRBD2 matching over 11 bases. The germline V gene encodes CDR1 SGHAT and CDR2 FQNNGV. This CDR3 has 15 residues. J gave up 3 bases and V 4 bases, and 2 bases lay outside the gene matches.

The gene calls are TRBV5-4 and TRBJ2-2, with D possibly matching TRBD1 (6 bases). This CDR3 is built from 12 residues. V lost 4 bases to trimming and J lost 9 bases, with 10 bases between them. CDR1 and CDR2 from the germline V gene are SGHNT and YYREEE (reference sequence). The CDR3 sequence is CASSVDRRELFF. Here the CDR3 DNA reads TGTGCCAGCAGCGTTGACAGGAGGGAGCTGTTTTTT.

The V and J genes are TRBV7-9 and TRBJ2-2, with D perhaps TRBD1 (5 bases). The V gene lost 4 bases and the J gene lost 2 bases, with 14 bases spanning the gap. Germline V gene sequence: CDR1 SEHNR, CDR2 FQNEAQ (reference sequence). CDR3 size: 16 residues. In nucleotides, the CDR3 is TGTGCCAGCAGCTCCCGGACACCGCCAAACACCGGGGAGCTGTTTTTT. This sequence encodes CASSSRTPPNTGELFF.

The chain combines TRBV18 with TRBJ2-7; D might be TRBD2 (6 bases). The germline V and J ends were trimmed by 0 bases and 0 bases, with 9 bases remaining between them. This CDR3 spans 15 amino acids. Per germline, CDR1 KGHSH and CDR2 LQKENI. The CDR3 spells CASSPPLASSYEQYF. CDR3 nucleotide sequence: TGTGCCAGCTCACCACCTCTAGCGTCCTCCTACGAGCAGTACTTC.

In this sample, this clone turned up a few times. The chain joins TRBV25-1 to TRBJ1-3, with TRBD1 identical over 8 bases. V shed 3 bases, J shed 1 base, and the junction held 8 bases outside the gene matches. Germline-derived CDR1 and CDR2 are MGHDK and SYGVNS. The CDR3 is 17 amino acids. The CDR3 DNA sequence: TGTGCCAGCAGTGATTTAGGGCAGGGGGCATCTGGAAACACCATATATTTT. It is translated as CASSDLGQGASGNTIYF.

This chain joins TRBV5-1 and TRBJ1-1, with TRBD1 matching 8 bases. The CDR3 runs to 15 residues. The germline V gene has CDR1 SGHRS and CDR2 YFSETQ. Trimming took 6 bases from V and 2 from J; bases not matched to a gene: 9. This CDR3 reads CASTRQGSLNTEAFF. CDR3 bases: TGCGCCAGCACCAGACAGGGGTCGTTAAACACTGAAGCTTTCTTT.

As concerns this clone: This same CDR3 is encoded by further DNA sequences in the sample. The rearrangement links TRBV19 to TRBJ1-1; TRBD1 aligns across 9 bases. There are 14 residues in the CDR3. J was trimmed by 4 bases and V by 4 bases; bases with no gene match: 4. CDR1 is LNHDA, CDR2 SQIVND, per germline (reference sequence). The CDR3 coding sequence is TGTGCCAGTAGTACAAGACAGGGGGGCACTGAAGCTTTCTTT. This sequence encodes CASSTRQGGTEAFF.

The CDR3 protein is CASSNIGTDNTEAFF. The CDR3 DNA reads as TGTGCCAGCAGCAATATCGGGACAGATAACACTGAAGCTTTCTTT. This sequence joins TRBV7-8 and TRBJ1-1; 7 bases agree with TRBD1. CDR1 is SGHVS, CDR2 FQNEAQ, per germline. V lost 5 bases to trimming and J lost 2 bases; unmatched junction nucleotides: 8. CDR3 length: 15 residues.

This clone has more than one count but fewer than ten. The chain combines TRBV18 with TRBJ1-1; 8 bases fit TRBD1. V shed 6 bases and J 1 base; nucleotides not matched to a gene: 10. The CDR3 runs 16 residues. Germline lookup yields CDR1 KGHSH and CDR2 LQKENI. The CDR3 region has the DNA TGTGCCAGCTCGCCTGACAGGGGCGGTGGGAACACTGAAGCTTTCTTT. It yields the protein CASSPDRGGGNTEAFF.

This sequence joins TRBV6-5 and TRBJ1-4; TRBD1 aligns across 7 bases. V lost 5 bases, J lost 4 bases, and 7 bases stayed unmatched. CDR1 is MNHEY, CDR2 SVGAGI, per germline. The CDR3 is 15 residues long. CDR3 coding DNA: TGTGCCAGCAGTAAAAGGTACAGGGGTAATGAAAAACTGTTTTTT. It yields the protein CASSKRYRGNEKLFF.

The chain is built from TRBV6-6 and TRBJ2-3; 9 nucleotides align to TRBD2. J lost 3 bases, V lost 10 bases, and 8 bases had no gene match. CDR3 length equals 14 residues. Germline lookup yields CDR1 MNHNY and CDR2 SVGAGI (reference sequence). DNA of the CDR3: TGTGCCACCAAAAGCGGGGGGAAGACAGATACGCAGTATTTT. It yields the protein CATKSGGKTDTQYF.

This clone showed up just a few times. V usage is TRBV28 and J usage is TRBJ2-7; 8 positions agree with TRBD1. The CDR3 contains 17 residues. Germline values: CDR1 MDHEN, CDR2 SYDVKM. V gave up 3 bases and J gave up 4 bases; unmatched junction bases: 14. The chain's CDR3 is CASSFMTPRTGRYEQYF. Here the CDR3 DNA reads TGTGCCAGCAGTTTTATGACCCCGCGGACAGGGAGGTACGAGCAGTACTTC.

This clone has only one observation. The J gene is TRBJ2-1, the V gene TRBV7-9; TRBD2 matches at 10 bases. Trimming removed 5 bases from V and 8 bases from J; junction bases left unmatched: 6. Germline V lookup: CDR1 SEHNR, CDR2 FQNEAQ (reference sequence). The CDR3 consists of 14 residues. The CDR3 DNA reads TGTGCCAGCAGCCCTAGCGGGAGTTGGGATGAGCAGTTCTTC. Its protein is CASSPSGSWDEQFF. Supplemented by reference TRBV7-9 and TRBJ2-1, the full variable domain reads DTGVSQNPRHKITKRGQNVTFRCDPISEHNRLYWYRQTLGQGPEFLTYFQNEAQLEKSRLLSDRFSAERPKGSFSTLEIQRTEQGDSAMYLCASSPSGSWDEQFFGPGTRLTVL.

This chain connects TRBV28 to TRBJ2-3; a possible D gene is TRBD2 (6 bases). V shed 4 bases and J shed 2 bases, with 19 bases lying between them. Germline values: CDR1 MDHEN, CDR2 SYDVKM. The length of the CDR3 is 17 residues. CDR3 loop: CASSSVTNGGNTDTQYF. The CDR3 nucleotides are TGTGCCAGCAGTTCCGTGACTAACGGGGGAAACACAGATACGCAGTATTTT.

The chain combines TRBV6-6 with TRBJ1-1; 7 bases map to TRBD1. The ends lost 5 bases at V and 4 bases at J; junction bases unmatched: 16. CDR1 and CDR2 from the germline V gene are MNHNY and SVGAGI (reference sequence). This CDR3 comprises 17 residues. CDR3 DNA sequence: TGTGCCAGCAGTCTCTCCCTCTACAGGGGTGGTGGCACTGAAGCTTTCTTT. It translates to CASSLSLYRGGGTEAFF.

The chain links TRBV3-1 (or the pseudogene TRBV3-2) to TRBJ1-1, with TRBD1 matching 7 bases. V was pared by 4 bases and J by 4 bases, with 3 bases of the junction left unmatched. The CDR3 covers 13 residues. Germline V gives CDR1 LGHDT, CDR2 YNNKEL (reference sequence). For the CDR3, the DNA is TGTGCCAGCAGCCGGACAGGAAGCACTGAAGCTTTCTTT. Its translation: CASSRTGSTEAFF.

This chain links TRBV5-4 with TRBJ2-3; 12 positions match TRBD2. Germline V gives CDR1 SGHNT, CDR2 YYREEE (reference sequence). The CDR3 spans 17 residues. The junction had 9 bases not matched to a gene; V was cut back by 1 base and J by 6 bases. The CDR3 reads CASSLRASGGAGDTQYF. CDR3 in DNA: TGTGCCAGCAGCTTGAGGGCTAGCGGGGGGGCAGGGGATACGCAGTATTTT.

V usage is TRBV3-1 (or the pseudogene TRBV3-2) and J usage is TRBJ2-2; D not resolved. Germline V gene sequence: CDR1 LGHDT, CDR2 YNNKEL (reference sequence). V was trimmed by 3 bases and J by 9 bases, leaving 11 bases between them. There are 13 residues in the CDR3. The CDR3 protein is CASSQGRPRELFF. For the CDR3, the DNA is TGTGCCAGCAGCCAGGGCCGACCGCGGGAGCTGTTTTTT.

The CDR3, as DNA: TGTGCCAGCAGTTATGGACTGAGCAATCAGCCCCAGCATTTT. Translation gives CASSYGLSNQPQHF. The gene calls are TRBV28 and TRBJ1-5; D gene uncertain. V was cut by 4 bases and J by 1 base, with 8 bases left in between. Germline V gene sequence: CDR1 MDHEN, CDR2 SYDVKM. This CDR3 contains 14 residues.

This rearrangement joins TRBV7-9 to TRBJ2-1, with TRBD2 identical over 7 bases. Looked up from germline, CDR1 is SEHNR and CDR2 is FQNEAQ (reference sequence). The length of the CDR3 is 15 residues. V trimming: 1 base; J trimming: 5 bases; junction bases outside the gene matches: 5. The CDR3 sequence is CASSLGGGLHNEQFF. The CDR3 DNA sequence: TGTGCCAGCAGCTTAGGCGGGGGATTACACAATGAGCAGTTCTTC.

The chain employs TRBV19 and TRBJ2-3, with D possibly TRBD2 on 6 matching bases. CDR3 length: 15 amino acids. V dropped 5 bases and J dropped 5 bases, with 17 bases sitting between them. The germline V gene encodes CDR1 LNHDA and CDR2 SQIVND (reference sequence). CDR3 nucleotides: TGTGCCAGTAGTCCGAGGGACTCCTTGGTAGATACGCAGTATTTT. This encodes CASSPRDSLVDTQYF.

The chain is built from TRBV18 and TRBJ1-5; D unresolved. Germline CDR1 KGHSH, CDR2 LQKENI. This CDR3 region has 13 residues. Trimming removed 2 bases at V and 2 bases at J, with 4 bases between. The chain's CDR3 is CASSPARNQPQHF. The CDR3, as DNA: TGTGCCAGCTCACCAGCGCGCAATCAGCCCCAGCATTTT.

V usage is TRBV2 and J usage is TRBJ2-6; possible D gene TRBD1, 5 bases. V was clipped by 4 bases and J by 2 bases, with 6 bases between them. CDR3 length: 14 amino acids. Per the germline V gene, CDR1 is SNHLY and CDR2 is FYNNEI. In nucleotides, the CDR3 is TGTGCCAGCAGTGTAGGGGCTGGGGCCAACGTCCTGACTTTC. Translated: CASSVGAGANVLTF.

In DNA form, the CDR3 reads TGTGCCAGCTCACCCTCAGTCCGGGGGGCGGGAGATACGCAGTATTTT. Translation: CASSPSVRGAGDTQYF. The chain joins TRBV18 to TRBJ2-3; TRBD2 is a possible D gene (7 bases). The CDR3 loop spans 16 amino acids. Germline CDR1 reads KGHSH; CDR2 reads LQKENI. Trimming took 3 bases from V and 5 from J, leaving 18 bases between them. Variable domain in full (rest from reference TRBV18 and TRBJ2-3): NAGVMQNPRHLVRRRGQEARLRCSPMKGHSHVYWYRQLPEEGLKFMVYLQKENIIDESGMPKERFSAEFPKEGPSILRIQQVVRGDSAAYFCASSPSVRGAGDTQYFGPGTRLTVL.

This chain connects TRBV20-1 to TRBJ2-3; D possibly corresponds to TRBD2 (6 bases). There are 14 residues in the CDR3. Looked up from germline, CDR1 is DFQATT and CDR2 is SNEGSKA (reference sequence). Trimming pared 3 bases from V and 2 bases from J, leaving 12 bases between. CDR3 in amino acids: CSASHGLSTDTQYF. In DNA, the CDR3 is TGCAGTGCTAGTCACGGACTATCCACAGATACGCAGTATTTT.